Below are 22 T cell receptor beta chains sequenced from a single sample in a study of response to subunit inactivated influenza vaccine. TCRdb fed the RT-PCR reads into MiXCR, producing one record per CDR3 protein. The sample holds approximately 160,000 distinct CDR3 sequences, approximately 11% seen once. This sample comprised CD8+ T cells sorted from PBMCs, obtained about 24 months after vaccination. The receptors here all came from a man between 50 and 75 years old who received an inactivated influenza vaccine.

The chain is built from TRBV27 and TRBJ2-3; TRBD2 agrees at 12 bases. Per germline, CDR1 MNHEY and CDR2 SMNVEV (reference sequence). CDR3 length: 17 residues. The V and J ends lost 3 bases and 2 bases, in that order; junction bases with no gene match: 6. The CDR3 sequence is CASSFLAGGLNTDTQYF. The CDR3 DNA sequence: TGTGCCAGCAGTTTCCTAGCGGGAGGGCTGAACACAGATACGCAGTATTTT.

The chain combines TRBV9 with TRBJ2-3, with 10 positions matching TRBD2. The germline V gene has CDR1 SGDLS and CDR2 YYNGEE. The length of the CDR3 is 14 residues. V shed 4 bases and J 7 bases; nucleotides not matched to a gene: 6. The CDR3 nucleotides are TGTGCCAGCAGCACAGCGGGAGGGACTAATACGCAGTATTTT. Its protein product is CASSTAGGTNTQYF.

The gene calls are TRBV7-9 and TRBJ1-2, with D uncertain. The CDR3 extends over 16 amino acids. Looked up from germline, CDR1 is SEHNR and CDR2 is FQNEAQ (reference sequence). Trimming took 5 bases from V and 0 from J, leaving 16 bases between them. CDR3 loop: CASSQVVGDPNYGYTF. CDR3 in DNA: TGTGCCAGCAGCCAAGTCGTAGGAGATCCTAACTATGGCTACACCTTC.

This clonotype came up many times. The V call is TRBV3-1, the J call TRBJ2-7, with 8 bases lining up with TRBD1. With V trimmed by 4 bases and J by 5 bases, 7 bases remained unmatched. Germline values: CDR1 LGHDT, CDR2 YNNKEL (reference sequence). The length of the CDR3 is 14 residues. The CDR3 DNA reads TGTGCCAGCAGCCTGGACAGGGAACTCAACGAGCAGTACTTC. Its translation is CASSLDRELNEQYF.

To note about this clonotype: A read error may account for a junction end that differs from germline. The DNA for the CDR3 is TGTGCCAGAAGTTACAGGGGCGGGGGGGCCTACAATGAGCAGTTCTTC. Its protein product is CARSYRGGGAYNEQFF. The rearrangement links TRBV6-5 to TRBJ2-1; 9 bases fit TRBD2. The CDR3 consists of 16 residues. CDR1 MNHEY and CDR2 SVGAGI come from the germline V gene.

The CDR3 DNA follows: TGTGCCAGCAGCCCCCGGACTAGCGGGGGCACCTACAATGAGCAGTTCTTC. Residues: CASSPRTSGGTYNEQFF. The chain joins TRBV7-9 to TRBJ2-1; 13 positions match TRBD2. CDR1 is SEHNR and CDR2 is FQNEAQ in the germline V gene (reference sequence). The CDR3 is made up of 17 amino acids. J lost 2 bases, V lost 5 bases, and 6 bases had no gene match.

This clonotype came up a few times. This rearrangement joins TRBV6-5 to TRBJ2-1; D could derive from TRBD1 or TRBD2 (6 bases each). Germline-derived CDR1 and CDR2 are MNHEY and SVGAGI. The CDR3 is made up of 15 amino acids. Trimming shortened V by 2 bases and J by 2 bases, and 10 bases separated the two germline ends. This CDR3 is CASSYGGHTYNEQFF. In nucleotides, the CDR3 is TGTGCCAGCAGTTACGGGGGGCACACCTACAATGAGCAGTTCTTC.

The gene calls are TRBV27 and TRBJ2-1; TRBD2 aligns across 7 bases. J was trimmed by 7 bases and V by 5 bases; bases with no gene match: 8. Germline CDR1 and CDR2: MNHEY and SMNVEV (reference sequence). The CDR3 loop spans 14 amino acids. The CDR3 DNA reads as TGTGCCAGCAGTATCCTAGCGGATGGGAATGAGCAGTTCTTC. This gives the protein CASSILADGNEQFF.

At least ten counts were recorded for this clonotype. The chain carries TRBV6-1 and TRBJ2-1, with 9 bases identical to TRBD2. V lost 6 bases, J lost 8 bases, and 14 bases stayed unmatched. The V gene's germline CDR1 is MNHNS and CDR2 SASEGT. This CDR3 has 16 residues. CDR3 amino acids: CASRKVRGLAYDEQFF. CDR3 bases: TGTGCCAGCAGAAAGGTTAGGGGACTAGCTTACGATGAGCAGTTCTTC.

In its sample, this clonotype was seen many times. The chain carries TRBV12-3 or TRBV12-4 and TRBJ2-2; D perhaps matches TRBD1 (5 bases). Deletions cut 4 bases from V and 1 base from J, with 10 bases between. The CDR3 loop spans 15 amino acids. CDR3 residues: CASSYPGLNTGELFF. CDR3 coding DNA: TGTGCCAGCAGTTACCCAGGGTTGAACACCGGGGAGCTGTTTTTT.

The rearrangement links TRBV6-5 to TRBJ2-5; no firm D call. Trimming removed 2 bases from V and 1 base from J, with 8 bases in between. The CDR3 covers 14 residues. The germline gives CDR1 MNHEY, CDR2 SVGAGI. The CDR3 DNA reads as TGTGCCAGCAGTTACGGGCGGCTCCAAGAGACCCAGTACTTC. Translated, it gives CASSYGRLQETQYF.

This clonotype was counted a few times. The chain couples TRBV6-5 to TRBJ2-2; the match to TRBD2 covers 8 bases. Per germline, CDR1 MNHEY and CDR2 SVGAGI. J gave up 5 bases and V 2 bases, and 4 bases lay outside the gene matches. CDR3 size: 15 residues. In DNA, the CDR3 is TGTGCCAGCAGTTACGACGGACTAGCAACCGGGGAGCTGTTTTTT. This sequence encodes CASSYDGLATGELFF.

This clonotype was detected ten times or more. The chain has TRBV5-1 and TRBJ1-1; no firm D call. The CDR3 consists of 15 residues. Per germline, CDR1 SGHRS and CDR2 YFSETQ. V lost 0 bases and J 1 base, leaving 10 bases between the germline ends. CDR3 in amino acids: CASSLEWGTNTEAFF. In DNA form, the CDR3 reads TGCGCCAGCAGCTTGGAGTGGGGAACGAACACTGAAGCTTTCTTT.

This sequence joins TRBV27 and TRBJ2-4; no clear D gene. V dropped 0 bases and J dropped 8 bases, with 8 bases sitting between them. The CDR3 contains 13 residues. Germline V gives CDR1 MNHEY, CDR2 SMNVEV (reference sequence). CDR3 loop: CASSLSGSYIQYF. CDR3 DNA: TGTGCCAGCAGTTTATCCGGCTCATACATTCAGTACTTC.

The chain couples TRBV5-4 to TRBJ2-2; D call uncertain. V was cut by 1 base and J by 3 bases, with 10 bases left in between. From germline, CDR1 is SGHNT and CDR2 YYREEE (reference sequence). CDR3 length: 15 residues. This chain's CDR3 is CASSLTAPDTGELFF. Here the CDR3 DNA reads TGTGCCAGCAGCTTGACAGCCCCTGACACCGGGGAGCTGTTTTTT.

There are a few counts of this clonotype. The rearrangement uses TRBV6-2 or TRBV6-3 and TRBJ1-5, with D tentatively TRBD1 (6 bases). CDR3 size: 15 residues. V dropped 6 bases and J dropped 0 bases, with 12 bases sitting between them. Per the germline V gene, CDR1 is MNHEY and CDR2 is SVGEGT. The CDR3: CASRRTADSNQPQHF. The CDR3 DNA sequence: TGTGCCAGCAGAAGGACAGCCGATAGCAATCAGCCCCAGCATTTT.

The rearrangement links TRBV20-1 to TRBJ2-7, with a weak D call TRBD2 (5 bases). Trimming left V 2 bases short and J 4 bases short, with 15 bases between. The CDR3 is 14 amino acids. Germline CDR1 is DFQATT and CDR2 is SNEGSKA (reference sequence). DNA of the CDR3: TGCAGTGCTAGACTCAAAGGGAGAGGTTACGAGCAGTACTTC. The encoded protein is CSARLKGRGYEQYF.

This clonotype has just a few counts. The rearrangement links TRBV7-9 to TRBJ2-5; no clear D. The V gene's germline CDR1 is SEHNR and CDR2 FQNEAQ (reference sequence). The CDR3 covers 13 residues. The ends were cut back, 5 bases at V and 1 base at J, with 8 bases in the middle. In DNA form, the CDR3 reads TGTGCCAGCAGCCTTCGACCCCAAGAGACCCAGTACTTC. Translated: CASSLRPQETQYF.

J is TRBJ2-1 and V is TRBV20-1, with 14 bases lining up with TRBD2. The germline V gene encodes CDR1 DFQATT and CDR2 SNEGSKA (reference sequence). The CDR3 covers 21 residues. Trimming removed 6 bases from V and 0 bases from J; junction bases left unmatched: 19. CDR3 region: CSAEDRVGLAGGQSSYNEQFF. The CDR3 DNA reads TGCAGTGCAGAGGACAGGGTCGGACTAGCGGGGGGACAAAGCTCCTACAATGAGCAGTTCTTC.

V gene TRBV11-2 combines with J gene TRBJ2-1; a weak D match, TRBD1 (6 bases). CDR3 length equals 14 residues. Deletions cut 5 bases from V and 5 bases from J, with 13 bases between. Per germline, CDR1 SGHAT and CDR2 FQNNGV. The CDR3 sequence: CASSLRTANNEQFF. CDR3 nucleotides: TGTGCCAGCAGCCTGAGGACAGCGAACAATGAGCAGTTCTTC. The entire variable domain, with the rest obtained from reference TRBV11-2 and TRBJ2-1, is as follows: EAGVAQSPRYKIIEKRQSVAFWCNPISGHATLYWYQQILGQGPKLLIQFQNNGVVDDSQLPKDRFSAERLKGVDSTLKIQPAKLEDSAVYLCASSLRTANNEQFFGPGTRLTVL.

This clonotype was counted many times. This chain joins TRBV27 and TRBJ2-7; unclear D gene. V was clipped by 3 bases and J by 0 bases, with 15 bases between them. Germline values: CDR1 MNHEY, CDR2 SMNVEV (reference sequence). The CDR3 is made up of 16 amino acids. The CDR3 region has the DNA TGTGCCAGCAGTTTCCCGACTCCTCGGAGCTCCTACGAGCAGTACTTC. This sequence encodes CASSFPTPRSSYEQYF.

This clonotype has a handful of counts. The J gene is TRBJ1-4, the V gene TRBV28; 8 bases are a match to TRBD1. Trimming cost V 5 bases and J 8 bases; bases outside gene matches: 13. Looked up from germline, CDR1 is MDHEN and CDR2 is SYDVKM. The CDR3 is made up of 16 amino acids. CDR3 sequence: CASSTLDRGVTEKLFF. The DNA of the CDR3 is TGTGCCAGCAGTACGCTAGACAGGGGCGTAACCGAAAAACTGTTTTTT. Drawing the rest from reference TRBV28 and TRBJ1-4, the complete variable domain is DVKVTQSSRYLVKRTGEKVFLECVQDMDHENMFWYRQDPGLGLRLIYFSYDVKMKEKGDIPEGYSVSREKKERFSLILESASTNQTSMYLCASSTLDRGVTEKLFFGSGTQLSVL.